This T cell receptor (beta chain) was profiled in a study of OX40 agonist ivuxolimab in advanced cancers. As for the study in general: Enrollees could have had prior anti-PD-1, anti-PD-L1 or anti-CTLA-4 therapy, which 35% to 40% had received.

Data came from immunoSEQ multiplex PCR; TCRdb stores just in-frame clones and leaves some out. The sample includes 75,000 to 100,000 clones, roughly nine tenths of them seen just once. Germline-derived CDR1 and CDR2 are SGHRS and YFSETQ. The CDR3 length is 15 residues. V lost 0 bases to trimming and J lost 5 bases, with 14 bases between them. Blood was sampled at baseline, cycle 4 day 1, and cycle 7 day 1. This clone came up a few times. The J gene is TRBJ1-2, the V gene TRBV5-1, with D possibly TRBD1 on 6 matching bases. The clonotype comes from an adult with an advanced solid tumor such as melanoma, head and neck, liver or kidney cancer. Here the sequenced sample was CD4+ or CD8+ T cells sorted from blood, taken in a trial of the OX40 agonist ivuxolimab. The CDR3 nucleotides read TGCGCCAGCAGCTTGGCGGCGACAGGCTCTTATGGCTACACCTTC. The encoded protein is CASSLAATGSYGYTF.